The sequence of this TCR beta chain was determined in a study of blood T cell repertoires in COVID-19. About the study: The study drew acute and convalescent COVID-19 samples from the United States, Italy and Spain. PBMCs, B-cell-depleted T cells, or T cells were the source of the cDNA or gDNA that made up the material.

As processed by the authors: The authors estimated nucleated cell counts from reference gene primer amplification. Produced via immunoSEQ multiplex PCR; TCRdb's table is partial and in-frame only. V and J calls and clone size are as listed in that table; D and trimming were resolved from the DNA. The repertoire holds just over 95,000 clones, with roughly 80% as singletons. From germline, CDR1 is MDHEN and CDR2 SYDVKM. The CDR3 totals 15 residues. The V and J ends lost 5 bases and 0 bases respectively, with 13 bases between them. The sequenced sample was peripheral blood. The clonotype comes from a man aged 80 or over with acute or convalescent COVID-19. V is TRBV28 and J is TRBJ2-5, with D perhaps matching TRBD1 (6 bases). The CDR3 DNA is TGTGCCAGCAGTCAGACAGGCTGGTACCAAGAGACCCAGTACTTC. This sequence encodes CASSQTGWYQETQYF.